This T cell receptor (beta chain) comes out of a study of tumor and adjacent non-tumor tissue in lung cancer. General study results and limits: Significantly higher TCR diversity was found in tumor than normal lung. Tumor repertoires had a smaller top 100 clone share than normal lung.

The V gene's germline CDR1 is MNHEY and CDR2 SVGEGT. This CDR3 spans 16 amino acids. J was trimmed by 3 bases and V by 6 bases; bases with no gene match: 14. On this clonotype: Its antigen is not known.

A modified ARM-PCR protocol with three rounds of nested PCR amplified TCRbeta. TCRdb fed the multiplex PCR reads into MiXCR, producing one record per CDR3 protein. The repertoire consists of over 100,000 distinct CDR3 sequences, with 60% to 65% occurring once and the leading ten covering roughly 19%. This sample's RNA came from whole unsorted tissue. This non-tumor lung sample came from over 3 cm beyond the tumor edge. Chemotherapy-naive patients with new lung cancer underwent thoracic surgery in China, August–November 2014. The J gene is TRBJ2-7, the V gene TRBV6-2 or TRBV6-3; 7 bases fit TRBD1. Sequencing was performed on distant non-tumor lung tissue. The TCR comes from a man in his fifties or sixties with non-small cell lung cancer. CDR3 coding DNA: TGTGCCAGCAGCACCTTCCGGAAGGGGGCCAACTACGAGCAGTACTTC. The encoded protein is CASSTFRKGANYEQYF.